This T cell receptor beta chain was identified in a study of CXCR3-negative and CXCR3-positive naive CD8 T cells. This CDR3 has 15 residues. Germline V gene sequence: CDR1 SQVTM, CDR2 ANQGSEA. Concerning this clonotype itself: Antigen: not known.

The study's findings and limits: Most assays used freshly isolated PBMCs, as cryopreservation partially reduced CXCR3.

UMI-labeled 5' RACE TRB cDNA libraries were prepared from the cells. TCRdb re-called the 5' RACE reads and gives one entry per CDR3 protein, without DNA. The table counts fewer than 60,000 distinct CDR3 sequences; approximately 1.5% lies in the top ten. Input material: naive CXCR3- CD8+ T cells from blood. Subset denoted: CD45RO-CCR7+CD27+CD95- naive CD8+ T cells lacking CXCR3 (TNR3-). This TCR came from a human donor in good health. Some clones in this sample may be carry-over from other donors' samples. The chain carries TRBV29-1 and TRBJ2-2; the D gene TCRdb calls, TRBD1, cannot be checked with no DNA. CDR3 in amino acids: CSVEDLQGRTGELFF.